This T cell receptor beta chain appears in the sequencing data of a study of shared clonotypes between healthy human individuals. As concerns this clone: Antigen: not known.

Germline V CDR1 and CDR2: MNHEY, SVGAGI. Between the trimmed V and J ends, which lost 5 bases and 9 bases, there was a span of 14 bases. This CDR3 comprises 12 residues. The donors, healthy adults who were HIV-negative, had experienced no recent acute infections or vaccinations. Every one of the donors was a Caucasian adult that lived in Nashville, Tennessee. Findings and limits, study-wide: Rarefaction showed sorted-subset sequencing was incomplete despite large depth. Naive subsets generally exceeded memory subsets in estimated richness.

Here immunoSEQ multiplex PCR was the method, and the copy in TCRdb shows in-frame clones only, minus some. The sample records some 2,500,000 clones, around 90% being singletons. Sequenced input: naive CD4+ T cells from PBMCs. Subset denoted: CD45RA+ positively selected. This clonotype was obtained from a man younger than 30 in good health. Some clones in this sample may be carry-over from other donors' samples. V and J are TRBV6-5 and TRBJ2-7, with D unresolved. CDR3 residues: CASSQGWIVQYF. Here the CDR3 DNA reads TGTGCCAGCAGTCAAGGGTGGATTGTGCAGTACTTC.